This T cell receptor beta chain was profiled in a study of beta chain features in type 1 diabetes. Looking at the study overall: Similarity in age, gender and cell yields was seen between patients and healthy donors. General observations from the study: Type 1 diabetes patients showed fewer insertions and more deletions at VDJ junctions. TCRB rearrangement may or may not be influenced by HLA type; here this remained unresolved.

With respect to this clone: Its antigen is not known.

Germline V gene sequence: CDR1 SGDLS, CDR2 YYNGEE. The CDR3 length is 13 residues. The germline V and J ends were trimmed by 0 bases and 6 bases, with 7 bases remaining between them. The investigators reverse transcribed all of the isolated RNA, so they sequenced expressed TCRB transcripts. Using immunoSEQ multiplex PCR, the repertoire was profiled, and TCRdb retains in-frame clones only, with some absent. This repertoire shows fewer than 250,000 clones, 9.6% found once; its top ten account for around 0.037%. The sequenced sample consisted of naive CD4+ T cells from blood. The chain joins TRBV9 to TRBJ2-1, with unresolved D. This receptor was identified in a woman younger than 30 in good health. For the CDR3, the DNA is TGTGCCAGCAGCGTAGTCGGGTCCAATGAGCAGTTCTTC. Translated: CASSVVGSNEQFF.